This TCR beta chain was profiled in a study of T cells after yellow fever vaccination. In the study overall: SMART-Seq v4 Ultra Low Input prepared libraries from low-cell fractions.

TCRdb recomputed calls from the 5' RACE reads with MiXCR, one row per CDR3 protein. The repertoire holds some 320,000 distinct CDR3 sequences, with 7.5% to 9% as singletons. There are a few counts of this clonotype. Germline CDR1 LNHNV, CDR2 YYDKDF (reference sequence). The germline V and J ends were trimmed by 5 bases and 3 bases, with 12 bases remaining between them. The CDR3 sequence is 14 residues long. The TCR was taken from a young man who received the YFV17D yellow fever vaccine. The input for sequencing was PBMCs, taken on the day of the first yellow fever vaccination. The rearrangement links TRBV15 to TRBJ2-3, with no clear D. The CDR3: CATSARMGTDTQYF. The CDR3 DNA sequence: TGTGCCACCAGCGCCCGGATGGGGACAGATACGCAGTATTTT.